This paragraph reports one T cell receptor beta chain. Its antigen remains unknown. At one boundary the junction diverges from the germline segment, which might be a read error. Extraction of RNA together with DNA used roughly 19-32 mg of unsorted bulk tissue. The CDR3 sequence is 16 residues long. The V gene's germline CDR1 is SGHNT and CDR2 YYREEE (reference sequence). The data stem from a study of tumor-infiltrating lymphocytes in primary liver carcinoma. Study-wide results and caveats: Tumor region pairs outstripped tumor-adjacent and tumor-blood pairs in overlap.

TCR beta cDNA came from about 0.45 ug total RNA, primed with a constant-region primer. ARM-PCR, slightly modified, supplied the TCR beta libraries through three nested multiplex PCR rounds. A C-beta reverse primer was combined with TRBV1-TRBV30 forward primers in the first two PCR rounds, and each round had around 11 cycles. From the multiplex PCR reads, TCRdb called clonotypes with MiXCR, one entry per CDR3 protein. Among roughly 80,000 distinct CDR3 sequences listed, 71% were seen once. The clonotype originates from a woman aged 60-75 years with primary liver carcinoma and hepatitis B virus infection. This chain connects TRBV5-4 to TRBJ2-3; D might be TRBD1 or TRBD2, each matching 5 bases. The sample consisted of liver tumor tissue from sampling region 4. Subset indicated: tumor region T4, right-lateral pole. Here the CDR3 reads CARSLALGAGTDTQYF. The CDR3 bases are TGTGCCAGAAGCTTGGCACTAGGGGCCGGCACAGATACGCAGTATTTT.